Listed below are T cell receptor beta chains from one sample, sequenced in a study of T-cell reconstitution after alpha-beta-depleted transplantation in children. One entry per CDR3 protein, called by TCRdb with MiXCR from the PCR reads. The sample lists about 610,000 distinct CDR3 sequences, about 11% occurring once. This sample comprised PBMCs from the stem cell graft donor, obtained from the stem cell graft. The source is a human donor who donated a stem cell graft to a child with acute myeloid leukemia. Each CDR3 is given with its conserved first and last residue. The D gene is left open where the match is weak. Some rows have no size entry. The others give once, few or many, or a class for an expanded clone.

D gene: NA
clone size: NA
J gene: TRBJ1-1
V gene: TRBV2
CDR3 DNA: TGTGCCAGCAGTGCCGGACAGCAGAACACTGAAGCTTTCTTT
CDR3 protein: CASSAGQQNTEAFF

D gene: TRBD1
clone size: many
J gene: TRBJ2-7
V gene: TRBV7-2
CDR3 DNA: TGTGCCAGCAGCTCTAGAGCAGGGGGATCCTACGAGCAGTACTTC
CDR3 protein: CASSSRAGGSYEQYF

D gene: NA
clone size: many
J gene: TRBJ2-5
V gene: TRBV12-3/TRBV12-4
CDR3 DNA: TGTGCCAGCAGTTTCTTCCGACTGGAGACCCAGTACTTC
CDR3 protein: CASSFFRLETQYF

D gene: NA
clone size: few
J gene: TRBJ2-3
V gene: TRBV7-6
CDR3 DNA: TGTGCCAGCAGCCAGGAGACAGGACCAGATACGCAGTATTTT
CDR3 protein: CASSQETGPDTQYF

D gene: TRBD1
clone size: few
J gene: TRBJ1-1
V gene: TRBV29-1
CDR3 DNA: TGCAGCGGAGCGGGACAGTACACTGAAGCTTTCTTT
CDR3 protein: CSGAGQYTEAFF

D gene: NA
clone size: few
J gene: TRBJ2-2
V gene: TRBV11-2
CDR3 DNA: TGTGCCAGCAGCTTTTACAGGGACACCGGGGAGCTGTTTTTT
CDR3 protein: CASSFYRDTGELFF

D gene: TRBD1
clone size: many
J gene: TRBJ2-5
V gene: TRBV29-1
CDR3 DNA: TGCAGCGTTGTCGGACAGGGAGGAGAGACCCAGTACTTC
CDR3 protein: CSVVGQGGETQYF

D gene: NA
clone size: NA
J gene: TRBJ1-1
V gene: TRBV19
CDR3 DNA: TGTGCCAGTAGATGGAGGGGAGAGACTGAAGCTTTCTTT
CDR3 protein: CASRWRGETEAFF

D gene: NA
clone size: many
J gene: TRBJ2-5
V gene: TRBV29-1
CDR3 DNA: TGCAGCGTCGAGTTGGGGAAGCGAGAGACCCAGTACTTC
CDR3 protein: CSVELGKRETQYF

D gene: NA
clone size: NA
J gene: TRBJ1-4
V gene: TRBV7-9
CDR3 DNA: TGTGCCAGCAGCTTAGTTGGGTCTGCTGAAAAACTGTTTTTT
CDR3 protein: CASSLVGSAEKLFF